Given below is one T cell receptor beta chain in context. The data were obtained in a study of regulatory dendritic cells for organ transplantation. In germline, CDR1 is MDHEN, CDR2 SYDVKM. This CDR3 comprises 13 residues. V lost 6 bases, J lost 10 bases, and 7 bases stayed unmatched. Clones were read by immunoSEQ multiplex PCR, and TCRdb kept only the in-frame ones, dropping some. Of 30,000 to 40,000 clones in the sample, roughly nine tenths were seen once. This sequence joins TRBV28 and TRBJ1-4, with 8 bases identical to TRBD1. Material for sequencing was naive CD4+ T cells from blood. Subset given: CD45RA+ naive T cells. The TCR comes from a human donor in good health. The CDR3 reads CASRTDRVGKLFF. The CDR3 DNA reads TGTGCCAGCAGAACGGACAGGGTAGGAAAACTGTTTTTT.